Listed here are 24 T cell receptor beta chains from one sample, sequenced in a study of graft-versus-host responses after intestinal transplantation (dated by TCRdb to the early 2020s). Library construction relied on the immunoSEQ multiplex PCR assay. The immuneACCESS repertoire file appears here via TCRdb, limited to in-frame rearrangements. These files lack a portion of the clones; in checked studies, under half of the deficit traces to unresolved V genes, and the cause of the others is not known. This sample comprises about 93,000 clones, around 93% of them detected only once. The biggest ten clones account for less than 0.5% of the sample. Explained via the paper, the time point label denotes: cells obtained before transplantation from donor or recipient. Their antigen targets remain unknown. Here the sequenced sample was unstimulated CD8+ T cells sorted from spleen or lymph node cells, taken before intestinal transplant. Source of these receptors: a human donor who received an intestinal transplant.

This sequence joins TRBV9 and TRBJ1-1, with D perhaps matching TRBD1 (5 bases). CDR1 and CDR2 from the germline V gene are SGDLS and YYNGEE. This CDR3 is 14 amino acids long. The germline V and J ends were trimmed by 0 bases and 1 base, with 7 bases remaining between them. The CDR3: CASSVGDRNTEAFF. DNA of the CDR3: TGTGCCAGCAGCGTAGGCGACAGGAACACTGAAGCTTTCTTT. The full variable domain, its missing parts supplied by reference TRBV9 and TRBJ1-1, is DSGVTQTPKHLITATGQRVTLRCSPRSGDLSVYWYQQSLDQGLQFLIQYYNGEERAKGNILERFSAQQFPDLHSELNLSSLELGDSALYFCASSVGDRNTEAFFGQGTRLTVV.

The chain employs TRBV27 and TRBJ1-2; TRBD1 matches at 8 bases. The CDR3 length is 13 residues. Looked up from germline, CDR1 is MNHEY and CDR2 is SMNVEV (reference sequence). The junction had 11 bases not matched to a gene; V was cut back by 10 bases and J by 7 bases. CDR3 DNA: TGTGCCATCGGCGGACAGGGTGCGGGTGGCTACACCTTC. Protein: CAIGGQGAGGYTF.

The V call is TRBV2, the J call TRBJ2-7; 10 bases are shared with TRBD2. The CDR3 is 15 amino acids. Trimming took 6 bases from V and 2 from J; bases not matched to a gene: 7. Germline V CDR1 and CDR2: SNHLY, FYNNEI. CDR3 in amino acids: CASRETSGVTYEQYF. CDR3 nucleotides: TGTGCCAGCAGGGAAACTAGCGGGGTTACCTACGAGCAGTACTTC.

V and J are TRBV5-4 and TRBJ2-5; no clear D gene. Trimming stripped 0 bases from V and 2 bases from J, with 8 bases between. The germline gives CDR1 SGHNT, CDR2 YYREEE (reference sequence). CDR3 size: 14 residues. The CDR3 DNA reads TGTGCCAGCAGCTTGGACGCAGGACAAGAGACCCAGTACTTC. Translation gives CASSLDAGQETQYF.

The count of this clone is one. The chain carries TRBV27 and TRBJ1-5; the D is unclear. V lost 6 bases to trimming and J lost 1 base, with 13 bases between them. Germline V lookup: CDR1 MNHEY, CDR2 SMNVEV (reference sequence). This CDR3 region has 15 residues. CDR3 in DNA: TGTGCCAGCAGCACCGAGGGTTCCAGCAATCAGCCCCAGCATTTT. This encodes CASSTEGSSNQPQHF.

The rearrangement uses TRBV6-1 and TRBJ1-4; D not resolved. The CDR3 is 14 residues long. V was pared by 5 bases and J by 5 bases, with 12 bases between. Germline lookup yields CDR1 MNHNS and CDR2 SASEGT. CDR3 bases: TGTGCCAGCAGTTTACAGAGCATCAATGAAAAACTGTTTTTT. Protein sequence: CASSLQSINEKLFF.

The genes are TRBV30 and TRBJ2-1; 10 positions agree with TRBD2. With V trimmed by 8 bases and J by 10 bases, 17 bases remained unmatched. The germline V gene has CDR1 GTSNPN and CDR2 SVGIG (reference sequence). This CDR3 has 15 amino acids. The CDR3 sequence is CALYYPAGGPKEQFF. The CDR3 bases are TGTGCCCTATACTACCCAGCGGGGGGGCCCAAGGAGCAGTTCTTC. The whole variable domain, remainder taken from reference TRBV30 and TRBJ2-1, is SQTIHQWPATLVQPVGSPLSLECTVEGTSNPNLYWYRQAAGRGLQLLFYSVGIGQISSEVPQNLSASRPQDRQFILSSKKLLLSDSGFYLCALYYPAGGPKEQFFGPGTRLTVL.

The chain employs TRBV4-1 and TRBJ2-1, with TRBD2 matching over 12 bases. The CDR3 totals 16 residues. Germline CDR1 and CDR2: MGHRA and YSYEKL. J was trimmed by 8 bases and V by 0 bases; bases with no gene match: 5. In DNA, the CDR3 is TGCGCCAGCAGCCAAGATTCGACTAGCGGGAGCTATGAGCAGTTCTTC. Residues: CASSQDSTSGSYEQFF.

The gene calls are TRBV6-6 and TRBJ2-7; D is unclear. Germline values: CDR1 MNHNY, CDR2 SVGAGI (reference sequence). The ends were cut back, 2 bases at V and 0 bases at J, with 11 bases in the middle. This CDR3 is built from 15 residues. This chain's CDR3 is CASSYEITSSYEQYF. The CDR3 bases are TGTGCCAGCAGTTACGAAATTACAAGCTCCTACGAGCAGTACTTC.

The chain recombines TRBV11-2 with TRBJ2-3; 11 nucleotides line up with TRBD2. The CDR3 totals 15 residues. Germline CDR1 is SGHAT and CDR2 is FQNNGV. The V segment lost 4 bases and the J segment 9 bases; nucleotides outside the gene matches: 9. CDR3 coding DNA: TGTGCCAGCAGCTGGGGGGGGACTAGCGGACGCACGCAGTATTTT. Its protein product is CASSWGGTSGRTQYF.

The J gene is TRBJ1-3, the V gene TRBV4-2; the match to TRBD1 covers 7 bases. V was clipped by 0 bases and J by 2 bases; unmatched bases: 1. The CDR3 covers 15 residues. Germline CDR1 reads LGHNA; CDR2 reads YNFKEQ. DNA for the CDR3: TGTGCCAGCAGCCAAGAAGACAGGGCTGGAAACACCATATATTTT. Protein: CASSQEDRAGNTIYF.

This chain connects TRBV5-1 to TRBJ2-2; TRBD2 matches at 9 bases. This CDR3 is built from 15 residues. J lost 5 bases, V lost 2 bases, and 4 bases had no gene match. Germline values: CDR1 SGHRS, CDR2 YFSETQ. CDR3 bases: TGCGCCAGCAGCTTCGCTAGCGGGATAACCGGGGAGCTGTTTTTT. Translated, it gives CASSFASGITGELFF.

This chain uses TRBV27 with TRBJ2-7; 7 nucleotides agree with TRBD2. Germline-derived CDR1 and CDR2 are MNHEY and SMNVEV (reference sequence). The CDR3 length is 15 residues. Unmatched junction bases numbered 9, after V lost 5 bases and J lost 2 bases. The CDR3 DNA sequence: TGTGCCAGCAGTCCGGCGACTAGCTATCCCTACGAGCAGTACTTC. Amino acids: CASSPATSYPYEQYF.

CDR3 nucleotide sequence: TGTGCCATCAGTGAGTCGACCCCTCGGGTTAGGCAGCGAGGTTTTTCGTCCTCTGGAAACACCATATATTTT. Protein product: CAISESTPRVRQRGFSSSGNTIYF. The gene calls are TRBV10-3 and TRBJ1-3; D is unresolved. CDR3 size: 24 residues. Germline values: CDR1 ENHRY, CDR2 SYGVKD. Trimming stripped 0 bases from V and 0 bases from J, with 33 bases between.

This rearrangement joins TRBV5-6 to TRBJ1-3; no clear D. V was shortened by 0 bases and J by 0 bases, with 16 bases between the two germline ends. CDR1 is SGHDT, CDR2 YYEEEE, per germline. The CDR3 spans 18 residues. DNA for the CDR3: TGTGCCAGCAGCTTGGGGCCCGACAACCTCCTCTCTGGAAACACCATATATTTT. This gives the protein CASSLGPDNLLSGNTIYF.

The chain links TRBV10-1 to TRBJ2-7; 8 bases align to TRBD2. J lost 3 bases, V lost 4 bases, and 2 bases had no gene match. Germline V gene data show CDR1 as WNHNN and CDR2 as SYGVQD (reference sequence). The CDR3 sequence is 13 residues long. The DNA for the CDR3 is TGCGCCAGCAGTGCCGGGACTAGCTACGAGCAGTACTTC. Its translation: CASSAGTSYEQYF.

The chain links TRBV7-2 to TRBJ2-5; 7 nucleotides align to TRBD2. CDR1 SGHTA and CDR2 FQGNSA come from the germline V gene. The V and J ends lost 1 base and 0 bases, in that order; junction bases with no gene match: 5. This CDR3 comprises 16 residues. The CDR3 spells CASSLGTSVYQETQYF. For the CDR3, the DNA is TGTGCCAGCAGCTTAGGAACTAGCGTGTACCAAGAGACCCAGTACTTC.

The rearrangement links TRBV9 to TRBJ2-7, with 10 bases matching TRBD2. CDR3 length: 15 amino acids. Germline CDR1 SGDLS, CDR2 YYNGEE. The junction had 5 bases not matched to a gene; V was cut back by 1 base and J by 4 bases. In nucleotides, the CDR3 is TGTGCCAGCAGCGTAAGCGCTAGCGGGAGTTACGAGCAGTACTTC. As protein: CASSVSASGSYEQYF. Based on the CDR3 plus reference TRBV9 and TRBJ2-7, the full variable domain is DSGVTQTPKHLITATGQRVTLRCSPRSGDLSVYWYQQSLDQGLQFLIQYYNGEERAKGNILERFSAQQFPDLHSELNLSSLELGDSALYFCASSVSASGSYEQYFGPGTRLTVT.

V is TRBV7-8 and J is TRBJ1-1; TRBD1 is a possible D gene (5 bases). Germline V gene sequence: CDR1 SGHVS, CDR2 FQNEAQ. V was clipped by 1 base and J by 8 bases, with 11 bases between them. The CDR3 runs to 13 residues. The CDR3 DNA follows: TGTGCCAGCAGCTTAGACGGGGGAATGGAAGCTTTCTTT. This codes for CASSLDGGMEAFF.

The rearrangement links TRBV5-1 to TRBJ2-3; 10 nucleotides align to TRBD2. Germline V lookup: CDR1 SGHRS, CDR2 YFSETQ. CDR3 length: 16 amino acids. Germline trimming cut 4 bases from V and 0 bases from J; bases unmatched to any gene: 5. CDR3 residues: CASSMGLALSTDTQYF. The CDR3 coding sequence is TGCGCCAGCAGCATGGGACTAGCGCTCAGCACAGATACGCAGTATTTT.

The chain carries TRBV2 and TRBJ2-3; tentatively, D is TRBD2 (7 bases). Trimming took off 1 base at V and 6 bases at J, with 20 bases between the two ends. This CDR3 contains 17 residues. Germline V gene sequence: CDR1 SNHLY, CDR2 FYNNEI. The CDR3 DNA follows: TGTGCCAGCAGTGAAGGGGTCGCGGGGGCCAACGTGGATACGCAGTATTTT. Its translation: CASSEGVAGANVDTQYF.

The chain combines TRBV11-2 with TRBJ2-3, with 9 bases aligning to TRBD2. Germline assignment: CDR1 SGHAT and CDR2 FQNNGV. The CDR3 contains 18 residues. V lost 3 bases, J lost 3 bases, and 13 bases stayed unmatched. CDR3 protein: CASSFLASGIVVTDTQYF. Here the CDR3 DNA reads TGTGCCAGCAGCTTTTTGGCTAGCGGGATTGTTGTGACAGATACGCAGTATTTT.

The chain joins TRBV7-3 to TRBJ1-1, with 8 bases identical to TRBD1. This CDR3 is built from 14 residues. Germline V gene data show CDR1 as SGHTA and CDR2 as FQGTGA. The ends lost 2 bases at V and 1 base at J; junction bases unmatched: 0. The CDR3 coding sequence is TGTGCCAGCAGCTTAGGGACAGGGAACACTGAAGCTTTCTTT. Translated: CASSLGTGNTEAFF.

The chain carries TRBV5-1 and TRBJ2-3; D unclear. Germline CDR1 SGHRS, CDR2 YFSETQ. The length of the CDR3 is 12 residues. V lost 3 bases and J lost 6, with 8 bases in between. CDR3 sequence: CASSYHEDTQYF. CDR3 in DNA: TGCGCCAGCAGCTACCATGAGGATACGCAGTATTTT. Full variable domain (rest looked up from reference TRBV5-1 and TRBJ2-3): KAGVTQTPRYLIKTRGQQVTLSCSPISGHRSVSWYQQTPGQGLQFLFEYFSETQRNKGNFPGRFSGRQFSNSRSEMNVSTLELGDSALYLCASSYHEDTQYFGPGTRLTVL.